This T cell receptor beta chain came from a study of blood T cells in healthy people across ages (dated by TCRdb to about 2015). In terms of the full investigation: In model experiments, roughly one uniquely barcoded TCR beta cDNA molecule per two T cells was captured by template switching. The study analyzed two additional independent replicas of 1 million unique cDNA reads from the same blood draw for two donors, one aged 18 to 30 and one aged 80 or older. Donors of different ages were randomly distributed across sequencing lanes to avoid experimental bias. Donors were grouped into four age groups: young (average about 15 years), middle-aged (about 40), aged (around 60) and long-lived (about 82). Using deep sequencing normalized with unique cDNA molecular identifiers, the study measured how TCR beta repertoire diversity changes with age. The paper's findings and limits, for the study overall: Compared with the aged group, the long-lived group had more naive CD4+ T cells, fewer expanded clones and increased TCR diversity, suggesting age selection. A strong correlation was found between observed TCR beta diversity and the percentage of naive T cells measured by flow cytometry. As age increased, observed TCR beta diversity per million T cells dropped in a roughly linear way, and a significant reduction was already evident by age roughly 36. Donor CMV infection status was unknown, potentially confounding age-related changes in expanded clonotypes. Since profiling was done on bulk unsorted PBMCs, naive and antigen-experienced compartments could not be conclusively compared. Estimates of total diversity from one million sequenced T cells were regarded as lower bounds and underestimates.

Library construction relied on 5' RACE. The sequencer listed for this sample is Illumina HiSeq 2500. A second PCR of about 6 to 12 cycles was run with a J-beta primer mix and a sample-barcoded 5' primer. A unique molecular identifier was introduced onto each TCR beta cDNA molecule by a template-switch 5' adaptor carrying 12 random nucleotides. At least 3 million CDR3-containing paired-end reads were obtained from each sample. All of the RNA was converted into first-strand cDNA using the Mint cDNA synthesis kit, with a TRBC-specific oligonucleotide serving as the primer. Following uracil-DNA glycosylase treatment, a first 18-cycle PCR with universal primers M1SS and BC2_uni_R was performed on all cDNA. Per the source publication's procedure: Normalization of each sample was performed by random selection of 1 million high-quality reads, each carrying a distinct molecular identifier. Instead of being binned into consensus sequences, reads that shared molecular identifiers were thrown out. MiTCR, with a Q25 quality threshold and the strictest error-elimination algorithm, was used for CDR3 identification, clonotype clustering and error correction. A nonparametric unseen species model with Euler transformation was used to estimate lower-bound total TCR beta diversity. TCRdb applied fastp at Q25 and MiXCR to the public reads, then kept only in-frame beta chains. When rows share a CDR3 protein, they turn into one entry using the most common DNA and genes. The V and J calls here are based on TCRdb, not the publication. The sample table holds 700,000 to 800,000 distinct CDR3 sequences, of which more than 40% were seen once. Less than 25% of the sample is taken by the ten largest.

The CDR3 measures 15 amino acids from cysteine to phenylalanine. Solely the CDR3 DNA is kept, with 45 bases framed from the first base. Per the germline V gene, SGHRS is the CDR1 and YFSETQ is the CDR2. V is cut by 4 bases and J by 0 bases, and the space between the germline ends is 11 bases. The approximately 39 donors, aged roughly 6 to 95 years, were systemically healthy Caucasian individuals from Russia. Each donor gave around 9.5 milliliters of peripheral blood, collected into EDTA-treated Vacutainer tubes. Ficoll-Paque density-gradient centrifugation was used to isolate PBMCs, with at least 6.5 million per sample. Total RNA, at least 5.5 micrograms per sample, was extracted from PBMCs with Trizol reagent. For every donor, an aliquot of PBMCs went through flow cytometry to measure the percentages of naive CD45RAhigh/CD27high T cells. In regard to this clonotype: No cognate antigen has been identified for it. No much larger clone is present one base from it, and per-base qualities are unavailable.

Material for sequencing was blood. This receptor was taken from a woman aged 55-69 years in good health. The V gene is TRBV5-1 and the J gene is TRBJ2-1; no D gene is confidently identified. The sequenced DNA is TGCGCCAGCAGCCCTGACGGGCCCTCCTACAATGAGCAGTTCTTC. Translated, it gives CASSPDGPSYNEQFF.